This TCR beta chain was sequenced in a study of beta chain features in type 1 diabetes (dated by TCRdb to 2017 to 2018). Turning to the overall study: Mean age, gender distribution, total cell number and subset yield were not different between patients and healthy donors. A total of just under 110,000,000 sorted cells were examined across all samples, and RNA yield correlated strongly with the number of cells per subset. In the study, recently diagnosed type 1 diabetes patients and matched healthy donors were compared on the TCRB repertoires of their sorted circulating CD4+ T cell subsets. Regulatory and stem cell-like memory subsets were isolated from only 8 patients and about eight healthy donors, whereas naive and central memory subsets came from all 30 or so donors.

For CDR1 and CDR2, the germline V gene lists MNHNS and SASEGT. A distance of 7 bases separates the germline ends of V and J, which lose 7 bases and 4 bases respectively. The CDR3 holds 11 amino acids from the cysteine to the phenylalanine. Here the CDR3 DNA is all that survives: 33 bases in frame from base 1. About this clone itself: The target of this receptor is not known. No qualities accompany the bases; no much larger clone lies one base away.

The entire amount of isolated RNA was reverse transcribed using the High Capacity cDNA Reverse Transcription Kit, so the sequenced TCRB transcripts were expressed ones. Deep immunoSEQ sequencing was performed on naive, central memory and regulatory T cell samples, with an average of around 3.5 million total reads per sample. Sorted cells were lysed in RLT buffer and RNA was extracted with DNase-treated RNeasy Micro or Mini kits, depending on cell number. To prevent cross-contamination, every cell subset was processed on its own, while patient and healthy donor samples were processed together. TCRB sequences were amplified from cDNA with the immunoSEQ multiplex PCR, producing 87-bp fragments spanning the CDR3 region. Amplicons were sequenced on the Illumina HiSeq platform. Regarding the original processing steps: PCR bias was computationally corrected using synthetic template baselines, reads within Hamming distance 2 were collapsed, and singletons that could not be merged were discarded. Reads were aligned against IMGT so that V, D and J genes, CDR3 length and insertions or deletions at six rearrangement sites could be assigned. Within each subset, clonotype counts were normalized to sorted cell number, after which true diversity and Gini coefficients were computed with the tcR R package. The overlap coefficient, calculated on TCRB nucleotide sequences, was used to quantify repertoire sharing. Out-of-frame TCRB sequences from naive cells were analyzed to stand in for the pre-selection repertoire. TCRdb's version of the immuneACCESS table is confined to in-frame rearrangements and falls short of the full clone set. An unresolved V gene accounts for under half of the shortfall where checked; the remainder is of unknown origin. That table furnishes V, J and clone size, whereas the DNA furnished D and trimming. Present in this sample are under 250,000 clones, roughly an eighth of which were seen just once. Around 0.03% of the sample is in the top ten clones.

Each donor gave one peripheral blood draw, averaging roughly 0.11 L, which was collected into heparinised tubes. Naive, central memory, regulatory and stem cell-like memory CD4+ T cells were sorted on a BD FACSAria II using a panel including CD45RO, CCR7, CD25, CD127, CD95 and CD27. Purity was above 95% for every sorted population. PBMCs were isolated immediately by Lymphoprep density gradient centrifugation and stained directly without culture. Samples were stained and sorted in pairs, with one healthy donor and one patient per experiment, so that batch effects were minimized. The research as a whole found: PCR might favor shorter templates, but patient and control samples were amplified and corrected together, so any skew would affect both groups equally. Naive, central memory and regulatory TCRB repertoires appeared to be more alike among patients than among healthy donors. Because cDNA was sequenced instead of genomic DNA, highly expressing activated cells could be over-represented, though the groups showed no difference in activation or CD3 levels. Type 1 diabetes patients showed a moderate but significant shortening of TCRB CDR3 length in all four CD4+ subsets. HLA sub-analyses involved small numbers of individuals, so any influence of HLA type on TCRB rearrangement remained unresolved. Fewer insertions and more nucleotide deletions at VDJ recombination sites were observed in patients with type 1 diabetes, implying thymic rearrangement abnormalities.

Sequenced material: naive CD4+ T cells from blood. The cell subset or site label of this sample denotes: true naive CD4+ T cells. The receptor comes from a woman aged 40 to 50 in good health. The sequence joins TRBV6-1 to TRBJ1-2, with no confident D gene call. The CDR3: CASTLFYGYTF. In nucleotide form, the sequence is TGTGCCAGCACCCTGTTCTATGGCTACACCTTC.